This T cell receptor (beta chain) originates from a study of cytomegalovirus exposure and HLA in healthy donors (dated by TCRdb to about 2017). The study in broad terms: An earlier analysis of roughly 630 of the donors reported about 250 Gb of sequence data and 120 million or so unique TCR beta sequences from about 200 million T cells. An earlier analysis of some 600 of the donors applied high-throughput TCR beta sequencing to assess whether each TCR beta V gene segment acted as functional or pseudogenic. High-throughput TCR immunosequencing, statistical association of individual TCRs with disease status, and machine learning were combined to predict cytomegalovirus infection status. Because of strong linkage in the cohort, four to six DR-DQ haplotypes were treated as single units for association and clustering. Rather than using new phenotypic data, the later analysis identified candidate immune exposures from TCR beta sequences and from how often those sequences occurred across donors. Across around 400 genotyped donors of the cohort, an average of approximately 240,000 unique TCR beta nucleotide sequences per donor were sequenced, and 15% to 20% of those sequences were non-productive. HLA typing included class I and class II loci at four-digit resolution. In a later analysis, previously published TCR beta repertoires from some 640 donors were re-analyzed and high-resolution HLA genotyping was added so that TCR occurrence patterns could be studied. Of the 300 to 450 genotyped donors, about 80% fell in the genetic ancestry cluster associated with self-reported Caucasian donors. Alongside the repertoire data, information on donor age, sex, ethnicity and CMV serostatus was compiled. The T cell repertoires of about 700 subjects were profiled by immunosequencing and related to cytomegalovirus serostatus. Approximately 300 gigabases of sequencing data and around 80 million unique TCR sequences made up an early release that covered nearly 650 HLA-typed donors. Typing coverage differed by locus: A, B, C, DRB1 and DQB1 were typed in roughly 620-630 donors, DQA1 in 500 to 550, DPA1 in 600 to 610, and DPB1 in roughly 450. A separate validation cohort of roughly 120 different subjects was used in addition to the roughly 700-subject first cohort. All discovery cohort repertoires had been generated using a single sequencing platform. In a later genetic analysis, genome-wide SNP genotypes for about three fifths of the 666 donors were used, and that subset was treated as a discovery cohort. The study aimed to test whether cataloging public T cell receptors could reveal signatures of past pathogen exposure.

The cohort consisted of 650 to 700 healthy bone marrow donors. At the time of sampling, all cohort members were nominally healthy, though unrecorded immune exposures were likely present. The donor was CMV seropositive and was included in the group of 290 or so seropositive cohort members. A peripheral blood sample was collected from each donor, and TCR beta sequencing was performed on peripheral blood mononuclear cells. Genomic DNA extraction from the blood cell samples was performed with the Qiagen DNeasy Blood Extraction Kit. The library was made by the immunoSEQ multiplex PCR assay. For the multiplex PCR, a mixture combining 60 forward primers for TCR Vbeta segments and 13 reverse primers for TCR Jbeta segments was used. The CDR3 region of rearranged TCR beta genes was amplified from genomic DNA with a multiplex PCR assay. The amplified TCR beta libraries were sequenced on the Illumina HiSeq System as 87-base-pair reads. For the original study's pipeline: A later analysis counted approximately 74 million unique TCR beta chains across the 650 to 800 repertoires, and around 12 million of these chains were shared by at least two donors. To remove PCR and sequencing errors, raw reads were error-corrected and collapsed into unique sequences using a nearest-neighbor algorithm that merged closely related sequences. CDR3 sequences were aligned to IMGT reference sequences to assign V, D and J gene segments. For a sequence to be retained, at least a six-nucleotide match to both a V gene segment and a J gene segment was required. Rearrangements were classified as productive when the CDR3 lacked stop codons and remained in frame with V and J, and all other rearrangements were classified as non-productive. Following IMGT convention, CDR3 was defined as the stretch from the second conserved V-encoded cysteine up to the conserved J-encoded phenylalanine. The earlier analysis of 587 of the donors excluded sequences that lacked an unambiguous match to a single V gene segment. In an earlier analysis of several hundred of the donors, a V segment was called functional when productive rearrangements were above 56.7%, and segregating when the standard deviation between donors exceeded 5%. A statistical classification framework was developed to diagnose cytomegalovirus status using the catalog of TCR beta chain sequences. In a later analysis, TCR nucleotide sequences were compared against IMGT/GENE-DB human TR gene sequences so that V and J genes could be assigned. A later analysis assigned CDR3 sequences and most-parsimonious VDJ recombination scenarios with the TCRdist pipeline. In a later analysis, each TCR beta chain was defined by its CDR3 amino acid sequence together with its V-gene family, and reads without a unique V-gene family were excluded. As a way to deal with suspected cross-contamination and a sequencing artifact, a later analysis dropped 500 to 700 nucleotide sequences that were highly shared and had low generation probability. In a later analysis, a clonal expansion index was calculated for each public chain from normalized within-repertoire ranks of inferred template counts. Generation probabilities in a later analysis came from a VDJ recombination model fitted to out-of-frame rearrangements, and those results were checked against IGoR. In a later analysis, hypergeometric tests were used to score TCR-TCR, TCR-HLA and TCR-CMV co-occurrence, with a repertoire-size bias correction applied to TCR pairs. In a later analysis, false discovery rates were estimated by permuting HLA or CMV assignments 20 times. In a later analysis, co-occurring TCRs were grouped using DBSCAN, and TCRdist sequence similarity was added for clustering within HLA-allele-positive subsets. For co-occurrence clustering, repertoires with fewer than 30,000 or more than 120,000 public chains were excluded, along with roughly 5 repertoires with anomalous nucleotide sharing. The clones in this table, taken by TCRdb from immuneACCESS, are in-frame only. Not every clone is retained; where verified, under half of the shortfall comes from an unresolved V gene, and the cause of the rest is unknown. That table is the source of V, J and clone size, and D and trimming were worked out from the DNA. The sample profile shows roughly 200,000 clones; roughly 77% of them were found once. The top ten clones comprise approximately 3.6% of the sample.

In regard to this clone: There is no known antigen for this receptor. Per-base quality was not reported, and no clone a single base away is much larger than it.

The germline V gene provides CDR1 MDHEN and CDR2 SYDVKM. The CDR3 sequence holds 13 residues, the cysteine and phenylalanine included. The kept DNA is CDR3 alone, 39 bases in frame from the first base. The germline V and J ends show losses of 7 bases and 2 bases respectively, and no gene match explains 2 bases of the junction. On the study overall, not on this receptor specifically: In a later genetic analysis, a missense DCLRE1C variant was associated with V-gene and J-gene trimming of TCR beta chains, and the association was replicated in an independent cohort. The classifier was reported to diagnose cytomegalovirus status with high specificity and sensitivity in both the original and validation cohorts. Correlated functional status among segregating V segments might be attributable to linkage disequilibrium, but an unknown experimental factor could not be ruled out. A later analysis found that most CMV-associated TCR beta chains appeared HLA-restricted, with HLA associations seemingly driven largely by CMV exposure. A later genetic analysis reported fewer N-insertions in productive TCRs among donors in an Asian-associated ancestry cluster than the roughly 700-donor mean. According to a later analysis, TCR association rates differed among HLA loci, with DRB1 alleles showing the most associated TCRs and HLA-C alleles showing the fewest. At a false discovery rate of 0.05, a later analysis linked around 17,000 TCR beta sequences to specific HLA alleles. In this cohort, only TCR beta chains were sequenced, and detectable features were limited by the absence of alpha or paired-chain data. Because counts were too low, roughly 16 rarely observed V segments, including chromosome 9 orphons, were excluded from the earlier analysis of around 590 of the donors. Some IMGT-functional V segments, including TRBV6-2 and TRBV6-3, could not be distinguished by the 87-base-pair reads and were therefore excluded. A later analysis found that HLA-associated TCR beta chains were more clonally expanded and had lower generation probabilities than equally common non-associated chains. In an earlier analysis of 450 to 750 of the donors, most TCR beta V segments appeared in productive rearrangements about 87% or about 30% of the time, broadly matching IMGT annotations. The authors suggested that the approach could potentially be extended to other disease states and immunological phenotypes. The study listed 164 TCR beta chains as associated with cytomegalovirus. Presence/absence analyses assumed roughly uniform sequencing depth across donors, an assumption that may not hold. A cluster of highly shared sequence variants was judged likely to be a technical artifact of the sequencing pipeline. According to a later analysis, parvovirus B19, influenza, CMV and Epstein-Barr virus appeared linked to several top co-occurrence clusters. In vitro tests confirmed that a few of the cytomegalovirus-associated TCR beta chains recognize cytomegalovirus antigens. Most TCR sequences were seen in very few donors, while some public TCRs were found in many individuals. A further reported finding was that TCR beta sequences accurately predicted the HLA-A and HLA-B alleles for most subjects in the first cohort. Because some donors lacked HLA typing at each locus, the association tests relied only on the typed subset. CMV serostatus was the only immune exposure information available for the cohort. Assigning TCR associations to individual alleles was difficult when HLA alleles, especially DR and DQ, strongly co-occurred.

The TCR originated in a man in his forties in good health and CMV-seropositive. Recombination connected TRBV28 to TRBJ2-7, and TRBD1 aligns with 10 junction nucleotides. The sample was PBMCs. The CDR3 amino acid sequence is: CASTGTGAYEQYF. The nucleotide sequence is TGTGCCAGCACCGGGACAGGGGCCTACGAGCAGTACTTC.